This T cell receptor beta chain was captured in a study of blood T cells in healthy people across ages. PCR was performed a second time for 7 to 11 cycles using a sample-barcoded 5' primer and a J-beta primer mix. A tag from a template-switch adaptor with 12 random nucleotides marked each cDNA molecule. One entry per CDR3 protein results from TCRdb running MiXCR on the 5' RACE reads. The table has approximately 800,000 distinct CDR3 sequences, 58% seen once. This clonotype has a handful of counts. The antigen remains unidentified. Overall study findings and caveats: More naive CD4+ cells and higher diversity were found in long-lived than in aged donors.

This sequence was found in a man in his thirties or forties in good health. The sequenced sample was blood.

As DNA, the CDR3 is TGTGCCAGCAGCCTGGGACAGTTTTTGTACTTC. It codes for CASSLGQFLYF. This sequence joins TRBV3-1 and TRBJ2-7; 7 nucleotides line up with TRBD1. After removal of 4 bases from V and 12 bases from J, the junction contained 6 bases not matched to a gene. Germline assignment: CDR1 LGHDT and CDR2 YNNKEL (reference sequence). The CDR3 is 11 amino acids.